This record concerns one T cell receptor (beta chain) sequence. The source of the sample is a study of blood T cell dynamics during melanoma immunotherapy. Profiling relied on immunoSEQ multiplex PCR, and the TCRdb table lists in-frame clones only, not all of them. The sample includes more than 10,000 clones, more than 75% of them seen just once. Time point in this sample: week 3, after first cycle of checkpoint inhibitor. The clonotype was recovered from a human donor with melanoma. Sequencing used effector memory CD8+ T cells from blood, obtained from a patient treated with checkpoint blockade.

In DNA, the CDR3 is TGTGCCAGCAGTCGAAATCAGCCCCAGCATTTT. Translated: CASSRNQPQHF. The chain recombines TRBV28 with TRBJ1-5, with D hard to call. V lost 5 bases and J lost 4, with 3 bases in between. Germline lookup yields CDR1 MDHEN and CDR2 SYDVKM. The CDR3 is 11 residues long. Filled out from reference TRBV28 and TRBJ1-5, the complete variable domain reads DVKVTQSSRYLVKRTGEKVFLECVQDMDHENMFWYRQDPGLGLRLIYFSYDVKMKEKGDIPEGYSVSREKKERFSLILESASTNQTSMYLCASSRNQPQHFGDGTRLSIL.